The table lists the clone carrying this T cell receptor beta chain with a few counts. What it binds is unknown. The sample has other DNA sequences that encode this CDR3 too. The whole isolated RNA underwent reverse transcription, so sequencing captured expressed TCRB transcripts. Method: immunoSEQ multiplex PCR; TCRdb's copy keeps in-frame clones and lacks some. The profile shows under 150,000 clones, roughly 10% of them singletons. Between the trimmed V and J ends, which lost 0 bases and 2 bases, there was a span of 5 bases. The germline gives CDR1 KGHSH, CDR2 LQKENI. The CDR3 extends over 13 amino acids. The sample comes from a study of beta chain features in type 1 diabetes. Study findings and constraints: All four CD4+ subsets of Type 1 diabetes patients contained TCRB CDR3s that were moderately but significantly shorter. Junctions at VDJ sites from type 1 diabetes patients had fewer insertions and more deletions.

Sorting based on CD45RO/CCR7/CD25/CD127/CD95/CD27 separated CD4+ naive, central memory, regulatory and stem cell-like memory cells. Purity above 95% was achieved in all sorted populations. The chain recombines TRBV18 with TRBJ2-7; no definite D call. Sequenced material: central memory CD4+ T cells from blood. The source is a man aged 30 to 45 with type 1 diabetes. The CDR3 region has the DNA TGTGCCAGCTCACCACCAGACACCTACGAGCAGTACTTC. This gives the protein CASSPPDTYEQYF.